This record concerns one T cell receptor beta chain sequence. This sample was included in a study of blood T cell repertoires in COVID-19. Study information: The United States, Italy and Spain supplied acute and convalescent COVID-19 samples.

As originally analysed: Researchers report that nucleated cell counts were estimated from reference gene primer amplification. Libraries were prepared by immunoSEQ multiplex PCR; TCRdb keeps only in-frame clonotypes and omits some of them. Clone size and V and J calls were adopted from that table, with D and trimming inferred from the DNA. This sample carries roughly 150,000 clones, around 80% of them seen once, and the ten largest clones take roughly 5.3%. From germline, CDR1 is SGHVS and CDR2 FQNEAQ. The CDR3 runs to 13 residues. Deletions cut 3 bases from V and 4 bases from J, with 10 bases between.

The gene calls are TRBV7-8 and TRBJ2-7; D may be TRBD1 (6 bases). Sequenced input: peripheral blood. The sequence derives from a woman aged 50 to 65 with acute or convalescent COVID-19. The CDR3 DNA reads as TGTGCCAGCAGCTTCACAGGGCAATACGAGCAGTACTTC. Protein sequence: CASSFTGQYEQYF.